The 13 T cell receptor beta chains in this list originate from one sample, sequenced in a study of cytomegalovirus exposure and HLA in healthy donors. PCR amplification relied on 60 Vbeta primers (plus 13 Jbeta primers). TCRdb keeps only in-frame clones here, not all; method: immunoSEQ multiplex PCR. The sample lists approximately 150,000 clones; around four fifths were seen once. Sequencing was done on a sample of PBMCs. These receptors were obtained from a male donor in good health and CMV-seronegative.

V gene TRBV11-2 combines with J gene TRBJ1-4; 7 bases are a match to TRBD1. J was trimmed by 5 bases and V by 6 bases; bases with no gene match: 3. CDR1 is SGHAT, CDR2 FQNNGV, per germline. This CDR3 spans 13 amino acids. The CDR3 nucleotides read TGTGCCAGCAGGGGACAGACCAATGAAAAACTGTTTTTT. Protein: CASRGQTNEKLFF.

The chain couples TRBV6-1 to TRBJ2-2; D uncertain. The CDR3 runs 13 residues. V was shortened by 3 bases and J by 6 bases, with 8 bases between the two germline ends. Germline-derived CDR1 and CDR2 are MNHNS and SASEGT. The CDR3 DNA reads as TGTGCCAGCAGTGACGGTGAGGCCGGGGAGCTGTTTTTT. Translating it yields CASSDGEAGELFF.

The chain is built from TRBV11-1 and TRBJ2-7, with 7 bases lining up with TRBD2. V dropped 5 bases and J dropped 12; count of bases not matched to a gene: 13. The germline V gene has CDR1 SGHAT and CDR2 FQDESV (reference sequence). The CDR3 is 13 residues long. CDR3: CASSLSERDPRYF. DNA for the CDR3: TGTGCCAGCAGCCTCAGCGAGCGGGACCCCCGGTACTTC.

V and J are TRBV6-1 and TRBJ1-2, with D perhaps TRBD1 (6 bases). Germline-derived CDR1 and CDR2 are MNHNS and SASEGT. Trimming left V 6 bases short and J 2 bases short, with 16 bases between. The CDR3 has 15 amino acids. As DNA, the CDR3 is TGTGCCAGCAGCCCACTGAACAGGGAAAACTATGGCTACACCTTC. This encodes CASSPLNRENYGYTF.

The V and J genes are TRBV6-1 and TRBJ2-7; 7 bases fit TRBD1. CDR1 and CDR2 from the germline V gene are MNHNS and SASEGT. Trimming took 6 bases from V and 6 from J; bases not matched to a gene: 5. CDR3 length: 12 residues. CDR3 region: CASRDRVGEQYF. CDR3 bases: TGTGCCAGCAGAGACAGGGTTGGCGAGCAGTACTTC.

The chain carries TRBV2 and TRBJ1-1, with 8 bases identical to TRBD1. J gave up 1 base and V 7 bases, and 8 bases lay outside the gene matches. The V gene's germline CDR1 is SNHLY and CDR2 FYNNEI. The CDR3 spans 15 residues. The CDR3 region has the DNA TGTGCCAGCACTGAGCGGACAGGGTCGAACACTGAAGCTTTCTTT. It translates to CASTERTGSNTEAFF.

For the CDR3, the DNA is TGTGCCAGCAGCTCACTAGCGCCGGGGAATGAGCAGTTCTTC. It is translated as CASSSLAPGNEQFF. The V call is TRBV13, the J call TRBJ2-1; 7 bases are shared with TRBD2. Unmatched junction bases numbered 7, after V lost 4 bases and J lost 7 bases. From germline, CDR1 is PRHDT and CDR2 FYEKMQ (reference sequence). This CDR3 comprises 14 residues.

This clone appeared a single time. The chain combines TRBV2 with TRBJ1-6, with unresolved D. Trimming left V 6 bases short and J 6 bases short, with 15 bases between. The CDR3 consists of 15 residues. Germline CDR1 and CDR2: SNHLY and FYNNEI. CDR3 amino acids: CASRRSRGFNSPLHF. The CDR3 nucleotides read TGTGCCAGCAGAAGGTCCAGAGGATTTAATTCACCCCTCCACTTT.

The J gene is TRBJ2-1, the V gene TRBV18; 10 bases match TRBD2. The CDR3 loop spans 17 amino acids. V was clipped by 3 bases and J by 6 bases; unmatched bases: 11. From germline, CDR1 is KGHSH and CDR2 LQKENI. CDR3 DNA sequence: TGTGCCAGCTCACCTCCCCGAGTAGCGGGGGGCACCAATGAGCAGTTCTTC. As protein: CASSPPRVAGGTNEQFF. Full variable domain (outside the CDR3, taken from reference TRBV18 and TRBJ2-1): NAGVMQNPRHLVRRRGQEARLRCSPMKGHSHVYWYRQLPEEGLKFMVYLQKENIIDESGMPKERFSAEFPKEGPSILRIQQVVRGDSAAYFCASSPPRVAGGTNEQFFGPGTRLTVL.

This rearrangement joins TRBV10-1 to TRBJ2-7; TRBD1 matches 9 bases. The trim removed 6 bases at V and 4 bases at J, leaving 13 bases unmatched. The length of the CDR3 is 16 residues. Germline V gene sequence: CDR1 WNHNN, CDR2 SYGVQD (reference sequence). The CDR3 protein is CASSHAGQGKLYEQYF. The CDR3 DNA reads TGCGCCAGCAGCCACGCCGGACAGGGGAAATTATACGAGCAGTACTTC.

The chain uses TRBV7-9 and TRBJ2-7, with 11 positions matching TRBD2. With V trimmed by 7 bases and J by 5 bases, 7 bases remained unmatched. The germline V gene encodes CDR1 SEHNR and CDR2 FQNEAQ (reference sequence). This CDR3 is 14 amino acids long. CDR3 nucleotides: TGTGCCAGCATCCCGGCTAGCGGGAGGCACGAGCAGTACTTC. It specifies CASIPASGRHEQYF. The variable domain in full, completed from reference TRBV7-9 and TRBJ2-7, reads DTGVSQNPRHKITKRGQNVTFRCDPISEHNRLYWYRQTLGQGPEFLTYFQNEAQLEKSRLLSDRFSAERPKGSFSTLEIQRTEQGDSAMYLCASIPASGRHEQYFGPGTRLTVT.

The chain joins TRBV7-8 to TRBJ2-7; D might be TRBD2 (6 bases). Deletions cut 5 bases from V and 12 bases from J, with 23 bases between. This CDR3 is 14 amino acids long. Germline V lookup: CDR1 SGHVS, CDR2 FQNEAQ. CDR3 protein: CASSRGTEAYGGYF. Here the CDR3 DNA reads TGTGCCAGCAGCCGGGGGACGGAAGCCTACGGAGGGTACTTC.

The V gene is TRBV6-5, the J gene TRBJ2-7; 10 nucleotides agree with TRBD2. J gave up 7 bases and V 6 bases, and 12 bases lay outside the gene matches. Germline V gene lookup returns CDR1 MNHEY and CDR2 SVGAGI. The CDR3 is made up of 15 amino acids. The CDR3 sequence: CASSIGLAALGEQYF. The DNA of the CDR3 is TGTGCCAGCAGCATTGGACTAGCGGCCTTGGGGGAGCAGTACTTC.